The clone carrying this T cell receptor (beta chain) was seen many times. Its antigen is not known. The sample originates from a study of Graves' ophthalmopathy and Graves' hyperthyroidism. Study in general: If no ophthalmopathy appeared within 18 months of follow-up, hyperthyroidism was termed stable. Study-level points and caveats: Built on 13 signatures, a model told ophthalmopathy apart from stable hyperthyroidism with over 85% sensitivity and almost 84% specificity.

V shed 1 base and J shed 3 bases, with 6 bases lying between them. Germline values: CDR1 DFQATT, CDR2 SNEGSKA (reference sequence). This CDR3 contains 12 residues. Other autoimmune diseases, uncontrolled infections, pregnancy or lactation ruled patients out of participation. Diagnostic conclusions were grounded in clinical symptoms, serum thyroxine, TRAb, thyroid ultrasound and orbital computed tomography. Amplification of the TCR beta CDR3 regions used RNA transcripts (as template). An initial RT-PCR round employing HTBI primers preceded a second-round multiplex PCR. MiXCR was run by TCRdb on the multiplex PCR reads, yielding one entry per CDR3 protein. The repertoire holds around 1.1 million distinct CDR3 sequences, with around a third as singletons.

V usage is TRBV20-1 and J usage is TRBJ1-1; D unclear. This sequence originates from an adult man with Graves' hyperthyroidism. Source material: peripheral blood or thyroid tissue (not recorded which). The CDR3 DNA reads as TGCAGTGCTAGAGTCCGGGACACTGAAGCTTTCTTT. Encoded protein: CSARVRDTEAFF.